This T cell receptor (beta chain) was obtained from a study of Tregs in tolerant kidney transplant recipients (dated by TCRdb to between 2019 and 2020). Looking at the study overall: Related donors were used in the transplants with nonmyeloablative bone marrow transplantation, and mixed chimerism was transient in the human trials. The study used TCRbeta sequencing to identify donor-specific regulatory T cells before combined kidney and bone marrow transplantation, then tracked those cells after transplant. Overall study outcomes, separate from this receptor: Biological reproducibility was not directly addressed, though technical replication error appeared minimal. Expanding Tregs with activated donor B cells appeared to identify the most biologically relevant and donor-specific TCRbeta repertoire. In tolerant patients, donor-specific Tregs expanded more than Tregs overall, which suggests antigen-driven rather than nonspecific expansion. Because the PCR primers were changed over time for some patients, nucleotide-level comparison could not be performed across the samples from those patients. Because only a small number of patients were included, the study had limitations, and the results will need to be validated in larger populations as well as under other immunosuppression protocols.

What the time point label conveys for this sample: blood sample drawn before combined kidney and bone marrow transplant. Thawed PBMCs were FACS-sorted into unstimulated Tregs (CD4+CD25+CD127-), CD4+ non-Tregs (CD4+CD25-), CD4 cells and CD8 cells. The patients were several recipients of combined kidney and bone marrow transplants from the ITN036ST trial, and samples were available only for these trial subjects. Healthy control blood was processed by Ficoll density gradient to PBMCs and cryopreserved; patient PBMCs were collected before and after transplant. For TCRbeta CDR3 sequencing, genomic DNA from the sorted cells was extracted using the QIAGEN DNeasy Blood and Tissue Kit. Through immunoSEQ, high-throughput TCRbeta CDR3 sequencing was done commercially, including PCR amplification with internal controls and bias correction. In the source study's methods: Unique productive TCRbeta sequences were defined by CDR3 nucleotide sequence where primers matched, and otherwise by CDR3 amino acid sequence together with Vbeta and Jbeta genes. To correct sorting error, sequences shared between sorted populations at a frequency ratio of 2:1 or less were removed; the rest were assigned to the higher population. A sequence counted as donor-reactive if, in CFSE-low cells, the sequence had a frequency of at least 0.01% and was expanded at least 5-fold compared with unstimulated cells. Jensen-Shannon divergence calculated on the top 100 TCRbeta sequences ranked by frequency was used to measure repertoire divergence. When a sample had multiple sequencing runs, each run was corrected for sorting error separately and the runs were then pooled. The table was pulled from immuneACCESS by TCRdb, which kept in-frame rearrangements only. Such tables lose some clones; where checked, under half of the loss comes from unresolved V genes, and the rest has no known cause. The V and J calls and clone size are taken from that table; D and trimming were inferred from the DNA. For this sample the table gives over 85,000 clones, of which under 95% were detected only once. The ten largest clones represent 0.46% of the sample.

Concerning this clone itself: Its recognized antigen is unknown. Qualities for individual bases were not recorded, and no much larger clone is one base off.

From the cysteine up to the phenylalanine, the CDR3 has a length of 12 residues. Here the CDR3 DNA is all that survives: 36 bases in frame from base 1. For this chain, trimming is 5 bases at the V end and 5 bases at the J end, and the number of junction bases without a gene match is 6. The CDR1 and CDR2 encoded by the germline V gene are SQVTM and ANQGSEA. The receptor was derived from a human donor who received a combined kidney and bone marrow transplant. The chain is assembled from TRBV29-1 and TRBJ2-7; the central 7 bases match TRBD2. Sequencing was performed on CD4+ T cells from blood, taken before the transplant. The CDR3 region: CSVLGLPDEQYF. The sequenced DNA: TGCAGCGTTTTGGGACTACCGGACGAGCAGTACTTC.